The present T cell receptor beta chain was sequenced within a study of cytomegalovirus exposure and HLA in healthy donors. The PCR had 60 Vbeta and 13 Jbeta primers. Some clones are missing from TCRdb's copy, which holds only in-frame ones; the method was immunoSEQ multiplex PCR. The sample holds roughly 78,000 clones; over 55% are singletons and the top ten take 5.7%. Germline V gene lookup returns CDR1 KGHSH and CDR2 LQKENI. The CDR3 has 13 amino acids. The V end lost 3 bases, the J end lost 15 bases, and 18 bases lay between the germline ends. The TCR comes from a man aged 30 to 39 in good health and CMV-seropositive. The V and J genes are TRBV18 and TRBJ1-5; unclear D gene. Source material: PBMCs. DNA for the CDR3: TGTGCCAGCTCACCCGGCGCTTTAGTAGCTTTGCATTTT. This gives the protein CASSPGALVALHF.